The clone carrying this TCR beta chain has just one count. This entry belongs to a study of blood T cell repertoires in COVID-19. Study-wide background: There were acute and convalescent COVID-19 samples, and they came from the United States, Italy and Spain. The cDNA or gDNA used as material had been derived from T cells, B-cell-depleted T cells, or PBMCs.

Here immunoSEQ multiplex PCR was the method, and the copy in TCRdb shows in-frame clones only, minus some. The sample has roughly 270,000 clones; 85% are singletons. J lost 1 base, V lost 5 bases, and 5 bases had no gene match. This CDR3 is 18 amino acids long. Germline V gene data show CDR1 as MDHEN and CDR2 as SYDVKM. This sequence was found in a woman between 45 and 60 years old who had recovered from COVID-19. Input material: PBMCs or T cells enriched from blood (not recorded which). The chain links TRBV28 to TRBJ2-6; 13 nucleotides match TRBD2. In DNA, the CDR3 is TGTGCCAGCAGTGTACTAGCGGGGGGGCGTTCTGGGGCCAACGTCCTGACTTTC. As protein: CASSVLAGGRSGANVLTF.